The 6 T cell receptor beta chains in this list originate from one sample, sequenced in a study of OX40 agonist ivuxolimab in advanced cancers. TCRdb's table, derived via immunoSEQ multiplex PCR, lists solely in-frame clones and lacks some. The top ten clones hold 5% to 7% of a sample with fewer than 80,000 clones, 70% to 90% of them seen once. The sequenced sample was CD4+ or CD8+ T cells sorted from blood, obtained in a trial of the OX40 agonist ivuxolimab. These TCRs come from an adult with an advanced solid tumor such as melanoma, head and neck, liver or kidney cancer.

This chain uses TRBV11-2 with TRBJ1-2; D perhaps matches TRBD1 (5 bases). The CDR3 spans 15 residues. The germline V and J ends were trimmed by 1 base and 2 bases, with 11 bases remaining between them. Germline CDR1 reads SGHAT; CDR2 reads FQNNGV. The CDR3 nucleotides read TGTGCCAGCAGCTTAGGGTGGCAGGGAAACTATGGCTACACCTTC. Its translation is CASSLGWQGNYGYTF. Based on the CDR3 plus reference TRBV11-2 and TRBJ1-2, the full variable domain is EAGVAQSPRYKIIEKRQSVAFWCNPISGHATLYWYQQILGQGPKLLIQFQNNGVVDDSQLPKDRFSAERLKGVDSTLKIQPAKLEDSAVYLCASSLGWQGNYGYTFGSGTRLTVV.

This clone was picked up one time. This chain connects TRBV7-3 to TRBJ2-3; possible D gene TRBD2, 6 bases. The germline V gene has CDR1 SGHTA and CDR2 FQGTGA. The CDR3 runs 13 residues. With 5 bases removed from V and 2 bases from J, the gap between germline ends came to 8 bases. Here the CDR3 DNA reads TGTGCCAGCAGCGCGGGGCCCACAGATACGCAGTATTTT. Its translation is CASSAGPTDTQYF.

In regard to this clone: Sequence at one end of the junction differs from germline and may be a read error. The gene calls are TRBV5-1 and TRBJ2-5, with a possible D match to TRBD2 (6 bases). The J call could be wrong; TRBJ2-7 is a better fit for the DNA end. The CDR3 spans 15 residues. CDR1 is SGHRS and CDR2 is YFSETQ in the germline V gene. Here the CDR3 DNA reads TGCGCCAGCACCTTGGGGGACTTCCAGGGATACGAGCAGTACTTC. This translates into CASTLGDFQGYEQYF.

The chain has TRBV5-1 and TRBJ2-5; 9 nucleotides match TRBD1. The length of the CDR3 is 14 residues. Germline V lookup: CDR1 SGHRS, CDR2 YFSETQ. Trimming at V came to 2 bases and at J to 5 bases, leaving 4 bases not matched to a gene. The CDR3 DNA reads TGCGCCAGCAGCTTACAGGGGGCTGGGGAGACCCAGTACTTC. Protein sequence: CASSLQGAGETQYF.

The rearrangement links TRBV10-3 to TRBJ2-6; 10 positions match TRBD1. CDR3 size: 17 residues. V trimming: 0 bases; J trimming: 2 bases; junction bases outside the gene matches: 1. Germline V lookup: CDR1 ENHRY, CDR2 SYGVKD. The CDR3 DNA reads as TGTGCCATCAGTGAGTCCGGGACAGGGGCTGGGGCCAACGTCCTGACTTTC. Translation: CAISESGTGAGANVLTF.

This chain connects TRBV4-1 to TRBJ1-5; no clear D gene. Between the trimmed V and J ends, which lost 0 bases and 6 bases, there was a span of 6 bases. Germline CDR1 reads MGHRA; CDR2 reads YSYEKL. This CDR3 is built from 13 residues. The CDR3 reads CASSQEGLQPQHF. The CDR3 bases are TGCGCCAGCAGCCAAGAAGGGCTTCAGCCCCAGCATTTT.